Below, 12 T cell receptor beta chains from the same sample are listed, as sequenced in a study of preoperative IRX-2 immunotherapy in early breast cancer. This sample's treatment: preoperative locoregional IRX-2 cytokine immunotherapy. The table came from immunoSEQ multiplex PCR; TCRdb's copy has only in-frame clones and leaves some out. This sample carries some 22,000 clones, 95% of them seen once, and the ten largest clones take 15% to 20%. This material consisted of tumor tissue, taken after IRX-2 immunotherapy. The receptors shown here come from a human donor with breast cancer.

The chain employs TRBV4-1 and TRBJ2-5; TRBD2 agrees at 9 bases. With V trimmed by 1 base and J by 1 base, 4 bases remained unmatched. The CDR3 runs to 16 residues. CDR1 and CDR2 from the germline V gene are MGHRA and YSYEKL. The CDR3: CASSQVLAGAQETQYF. The CDR3, as DNA: TGCGCCAGCAGCCAAGTCTTAGCGGGGGCCCAAGAGACCCAGTACTTC.

The chain carries TRBV1 and TRBJ2-3; the D segment call TRBD2 is taken from the table without a DNA check. TRBV1 has pseudogene status. CDR3 length equals 18 residues. CDR3 residues: CTSSYTLARVQARIEQYF. The CDR3 coding sequence is TGCACCAGCAGCTACACGCTAGCCCGAGTCCAAGCGAGGATCGAGCAGTATTTT.

The rearrangement links TRBV11-2 to TRBJ2-5; TRBD2 is a possible D gene (7 bases). CDR1 and CDR2 (germline): SGHAT, FQNNGV. The CDR3 length is 16 residues. V was shortened by 5 bases and J by 3 bases, with 19 bases between the two germline ends. CDR3 in amino acids: CASSPGASSGEETQYF. The CDR3 bases are TGTGCCAGCAGCCCAGGGGCGTCCAGCGGGGAAGAGACCCAGTACTTC.

The rearrangement uses TRBV27 and TRBJ1-2, with 11 bases identical to TRBD1. J lost 8 bases, V lost 5 bases, and 4 bases had no gene match. Germline lookup yields CDR1 MNHEY and CDR2 SMNVEV (reference sequence). This CDR3 comprises 13 residues. CDR3 bases: TGTGCCAGCAGTCCGTGGACAGGGGGCGGCTACACCTTC. Its translation is CASSPWTGGGYTF.

The J gene is TRBJ1-6, the V gene TRBV6-6; TRBD1 agrees at 9 bases. CDR1 and CDR2 from the germline V gene are MNHNY and SVGAGI (reference sequence). The CDR3 spans 14 residues. Trimming at V came to 5 bases and at J to 5 bases, leaving 1 base not matched to a gene. This chain's CDR3 is CASSRQGDNSPLHF. In DNA form, the CDR3 reads TGTGCCAGCAGTCGACAGGGGGATAATTCACCCCTCCACTTT.

The J gene is TRBJ1-3, the V gene TRBV5-1, with 11 bases lining up with TRBD1. The CDR3 runs to 16 residues. Germline V gene lookup returns CDR1 SGHRS and CDR2 YFSETQ. Germline trimming cut 4 bases from V and 4 bases from J; bases unmatched to any gene: 7. The CDR3, as DNA: TGCGCCAGCAGCACGAGGACAGGGGGCGCCGGAAACACCATATATTTT. This translates into CASSTRTGGAGNTIYF.

This clone was counted a single time. The chain couples TRBV10-2 to TRBJ2-3; 10 bases agree with TRBD1. Germline V gives CDR1 WSHSY, CDR2 SAAADI. The ends lost 5 bases at V and 4 bases at J; junction bases unmatched: 9. This CDR3 is built from 16 residues. In DNA, the CDR3 is TGCGCCAGCAGTTACCCCCTGACAGGGGGCGCAGATACGCAGTATTTT. Encoded protein: CASSYPLTGGADTQYF.

The chain has TRBV27 and TRBJ2-6; D ambiguous. Trimming removed 10 bases from V and 0 bases from J, with 4 bases in between. Germline CDR1 is MNHEY and CDR2 is SMNVEV (reference sequence). The CDR3 runs to 12 residues. CDR3 DNA sequence: TGTGCCACCGCCTCTGGGGCCAACGTCCTGACTTTC. This sequence encodes CATASGANVLTF.

This sequence joins TRBV18 and TRBJ2-1; TRBD2 agrees at 8 bases. CDR3 size: 15 residues. From germline, CDR1 is KGHSH and CDR2 LQKENI. V gave up 0 bases and J gave up 7 bases; unmatched junction bases: 5. The CDR3 sequence is CASSPPTSVRNEQFF. The DNA of the CDR3 is TGTGCCAGCTCACCACCGACTAGCGTAAGGAATGAGCAGTTCTTC.

The table lists this clone with a count of one. The rearrangement uses TRBV5-5 and TRBJ2-7; D possibly corresponds to TRBD2 (5 bases). V was shortened by 1 base and J by 2 bases, with 10 bases between the two germline ends. The CDR3 runs to 14 residues. CDR1 is SGHKS, CDR2 YYEKEE, per germline (reference sequence). The CDR3 DNA follows: TGTGCCAGCAGCTTGAAAGGGAGAGCCTACGAGCAGTACTTC. This encodes CASSLKGRAYEQYF.

This clone was observed once. In DNA, the CDR3 is TGTGCCAGCAGCTTAGCCGGGCTAGCAGGCGAGCAGTACTTC. This encodes CASSLAGLAGEQYF. The V and J genes are TRBV7-2 and TRBJ2-7, with D perhaps matching TRBD2 (5 bases). The length of the CDR3 is 14 residues. Between the trimmed V and J ends, which lost 0 bases and 6 bases, there was a span of 12 bases. Looked up from germline, CDR1 is SGHTA and CDR2 is FQGNSA.

Of note for this clone: In the same sample, other DNA sequences code for this CDR3. CDR3: CASSIPYNEQFF. The CDR3 DNA is TGTGCCAGTAGTATACCTTACAATGAGCAGTTCTTC. The chain links TRBV19 to TRBJ2-1; D ambiguous. CDR1 LNHDA and CDR2 SQIVND come from the germline V gene (reference sequence). With 2 bases removed from V and 4 bases from J, the gap between germline ends came to 3 bases. The CDR3 has 12 amino acids.